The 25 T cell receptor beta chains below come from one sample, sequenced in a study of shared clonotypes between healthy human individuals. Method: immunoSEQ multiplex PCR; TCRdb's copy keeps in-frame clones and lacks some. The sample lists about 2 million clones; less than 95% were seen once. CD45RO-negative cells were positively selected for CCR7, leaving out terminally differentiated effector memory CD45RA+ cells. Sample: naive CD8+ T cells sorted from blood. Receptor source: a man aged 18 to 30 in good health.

The CDR3 DNA reads as TGTGCCAGCAGTAGCTTCCTGAGGAAAGAGACCCAGTACTTC. It specifies CASSSFLRKETQYF. The chain is built from TRBV6-5 and TRBJ2-5, with D unresolved. The CDR3 covers 14 residues. Germline lookup yields CDR1 MNHEY and CDR2 SVGAGI. Trimming stripped 5 bases from V and 3 bases from J, with 13 bases between.

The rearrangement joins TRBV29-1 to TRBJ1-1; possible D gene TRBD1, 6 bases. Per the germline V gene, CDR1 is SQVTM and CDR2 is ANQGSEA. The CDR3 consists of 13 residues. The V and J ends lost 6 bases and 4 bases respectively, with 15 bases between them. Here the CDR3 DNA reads TGCAGCGTCCGTGAGGGGGAGGGCACTGAAGCTTTCTTT. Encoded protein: CSVREGEGTEAFF.

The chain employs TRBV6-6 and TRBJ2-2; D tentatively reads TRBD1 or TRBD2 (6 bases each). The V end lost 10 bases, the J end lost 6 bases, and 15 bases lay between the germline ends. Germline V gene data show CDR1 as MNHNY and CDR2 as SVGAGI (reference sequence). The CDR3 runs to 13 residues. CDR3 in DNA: TGTGCCACCCACTGGGGGGCGGCCGGGGAGCTGTTTTTT. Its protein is CATHWGAAGELFF.

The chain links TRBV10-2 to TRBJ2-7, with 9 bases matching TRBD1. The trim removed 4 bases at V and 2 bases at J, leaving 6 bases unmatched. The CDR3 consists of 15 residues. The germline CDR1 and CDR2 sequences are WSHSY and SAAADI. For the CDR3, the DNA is TGCGCCAGCAGTGGAACCGGGACAGGGACCTACGAGCAGTACTTC. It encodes CASSGTGTGTYEQYF.

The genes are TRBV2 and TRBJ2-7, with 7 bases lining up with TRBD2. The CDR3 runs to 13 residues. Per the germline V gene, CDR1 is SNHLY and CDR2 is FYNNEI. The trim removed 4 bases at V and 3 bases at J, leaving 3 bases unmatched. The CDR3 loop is CASSASGNYEQYF. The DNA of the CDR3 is TGTGCCAGCAGTGCTAGCGGAAACTACGAGCAGTACTTC.

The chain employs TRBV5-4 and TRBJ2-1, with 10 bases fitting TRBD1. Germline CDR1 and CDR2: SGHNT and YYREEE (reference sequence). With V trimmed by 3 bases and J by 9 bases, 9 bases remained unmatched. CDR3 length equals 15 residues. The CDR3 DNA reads TGTGCCAGCAGCTCCACCGGGACAGGGGCGGGTGAGCAGTTCTTC. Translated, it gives CASSSTGTGAGEQFF.

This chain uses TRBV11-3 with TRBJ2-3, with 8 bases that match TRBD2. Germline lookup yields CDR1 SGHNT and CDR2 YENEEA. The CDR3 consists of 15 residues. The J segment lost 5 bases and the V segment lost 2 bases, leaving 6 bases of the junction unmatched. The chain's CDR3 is CASSLTGLVGDTQYF. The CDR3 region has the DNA TGTGCCAGCAGCTTAACGGGACTAGTTGGAGATACGCAGTATTTT. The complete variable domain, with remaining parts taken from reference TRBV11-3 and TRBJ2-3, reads EAGVVQSPRYKIIEKKQPVAFWCNPISGHNTLYWYLQNLGQGPELLIRYENEEAVDDSQLPKDRFSAERLKGVDSTLKIQPAELGDSAVYLCASSLTGLVGDTQYFGPGTRLTVL.

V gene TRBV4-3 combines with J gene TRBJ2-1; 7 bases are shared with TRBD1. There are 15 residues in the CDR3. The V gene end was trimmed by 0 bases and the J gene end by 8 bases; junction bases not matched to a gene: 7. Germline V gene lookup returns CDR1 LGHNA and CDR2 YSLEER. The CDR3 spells CASSQDRGRAYEQFF. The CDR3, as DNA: TGCGCCAGCAGCCAAGATAGGGGGCGGGCATATGAGCAGTTCTTC.

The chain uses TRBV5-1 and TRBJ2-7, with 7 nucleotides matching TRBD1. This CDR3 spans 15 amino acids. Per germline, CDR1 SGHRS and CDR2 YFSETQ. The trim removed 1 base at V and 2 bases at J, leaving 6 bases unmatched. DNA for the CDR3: TGCGCCAGCAGCTTGACAGGGGAGTCCCCCTACGAGCAGTACTTC. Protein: CASSLTGESPYEQYF.

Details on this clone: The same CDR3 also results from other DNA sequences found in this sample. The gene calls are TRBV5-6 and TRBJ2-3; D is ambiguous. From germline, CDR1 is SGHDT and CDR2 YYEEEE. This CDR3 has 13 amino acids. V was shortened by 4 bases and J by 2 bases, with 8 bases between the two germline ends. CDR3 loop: CASSPESTDTQYF. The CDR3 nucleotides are TGTGCCAGCAGCCCCGAGTCCACAGATACGCAGTATTTT.

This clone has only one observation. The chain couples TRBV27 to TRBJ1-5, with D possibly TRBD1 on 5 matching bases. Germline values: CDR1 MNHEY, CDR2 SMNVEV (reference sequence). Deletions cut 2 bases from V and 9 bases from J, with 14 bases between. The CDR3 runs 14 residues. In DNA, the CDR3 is TGTGCCAGCAGTTTAGCCCTTCAGGGCTGGCCCCAGCATTTT. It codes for CASSLALQGWPQHF.

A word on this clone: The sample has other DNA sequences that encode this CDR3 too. CDR3 residues: CAISESGQGNTGELFF. In DNA form, the CDR3 reads TGTGCCATCAGTGAGTCGGGACAGGGGAACACCGGGGAGCTGTTTTTT. The rearrangement joins TRBV10-3 to TRBJ2-2; 9 nucleotides agree with TRBD1. Germline CDR1 reads ENHRY; CDR2 reads SYGVKD. V trimming: 0 bases; J trimming: 1 base; junction bases outside the gene matches: 0. The CDR3 covers 16 residues.

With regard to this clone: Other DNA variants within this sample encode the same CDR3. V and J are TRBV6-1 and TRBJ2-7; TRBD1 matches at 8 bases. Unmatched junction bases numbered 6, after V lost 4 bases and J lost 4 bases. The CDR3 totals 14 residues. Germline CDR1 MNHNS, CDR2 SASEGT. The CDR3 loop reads CASSARTGSYEQYF. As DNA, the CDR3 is TGTGCCAGCAGTGCTAGGACAGGGTCATACGAGCAGTACTTC.

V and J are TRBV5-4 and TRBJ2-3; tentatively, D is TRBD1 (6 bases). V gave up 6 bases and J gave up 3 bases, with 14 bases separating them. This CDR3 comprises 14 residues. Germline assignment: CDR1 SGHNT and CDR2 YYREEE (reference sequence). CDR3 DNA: TGTGCCAGCACAGGGGAAGAAAGGACAGATACGCAGTATTTT. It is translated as CASTGEERTDTQYF.

CDR3 sequence: CASRTNTEAFF. Here the CDR3 DNA reads TGTGCCAGCAGAACCAACACTGAAGCTTTCTTT. The rearrangement joins TRBV7-9 to TRBJ1-1, with no clear D. CDR1 is SEHNR and CDR2 is FQNEAQ in the germline V gene (reference sequence). The CDR3 contains 11 residues. The germline V and J ends were trimmed by 6 bases and 2 bases, with 4 bases remaining between them.

The CDR3 sequence is CASRTSSGTGHSPLHF. CDR3 DNA: TGTGCCAGCAGAACTTCCTCCGGGACAGGGCACTCACCCCTCCACTTT. The genes are TRBV21-1 and TRBJ1-6; the table assigns TRBD1, which was not confirmed against the DNA. TRBV21-1 is flagged as a pseudogene. This CDR3 is 16 amino acids long.

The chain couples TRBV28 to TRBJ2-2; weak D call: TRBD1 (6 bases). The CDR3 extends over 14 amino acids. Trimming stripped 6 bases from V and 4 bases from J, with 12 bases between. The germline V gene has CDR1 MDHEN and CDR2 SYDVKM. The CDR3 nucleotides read TGTGCCAGCAGGGTACAGGGTGGCACCGGGGAGCTGTTTTTT. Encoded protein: CASRVQGGTGELFF.

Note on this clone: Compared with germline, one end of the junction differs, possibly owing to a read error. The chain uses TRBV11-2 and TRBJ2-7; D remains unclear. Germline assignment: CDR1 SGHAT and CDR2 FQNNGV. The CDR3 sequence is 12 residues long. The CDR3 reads CASSLDSSEQYF. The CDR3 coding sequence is TGTGCCAGCAGCTTAGATTCCTCCGAGCAGTACTTC. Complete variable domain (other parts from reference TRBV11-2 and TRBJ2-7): EAGVAQSPRYKIIEKRQSVAFWCNPISGHATLYWYQQILGQGPKLLIQFQNNGVVDDSQLPKDRFSAERLKGVDSTLKIQPAKLEDSAVYLCASSLDSSEQYFGPGTRLTVT.

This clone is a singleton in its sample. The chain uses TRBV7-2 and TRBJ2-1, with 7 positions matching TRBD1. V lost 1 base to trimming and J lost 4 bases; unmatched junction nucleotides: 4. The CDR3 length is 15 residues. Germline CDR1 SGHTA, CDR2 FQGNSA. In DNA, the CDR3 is TGTGCCAGCAGCTTAGATGAGGGGGCATACAATGAGCAGTTCTTC. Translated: CASSLDEGAYNEQFF.

The CDR3 loop reads CASSFGQGAVGTEAFF. The CDR3 bases are TGCGCCAGCAGCTTCGGACAGGGGGCCGTGGGTACTGAAGCTTTCTTT. J is TRBJ1-1 and V is TRBV5-1; 11 bases match TRBD1. From germline, CDR1 is SGHRS and CDR2 YFSETQ. V dropped 2 bases and J dropped 5; count of bases not matched to a gene: 8. This CDR3 spans 16 amino acids.

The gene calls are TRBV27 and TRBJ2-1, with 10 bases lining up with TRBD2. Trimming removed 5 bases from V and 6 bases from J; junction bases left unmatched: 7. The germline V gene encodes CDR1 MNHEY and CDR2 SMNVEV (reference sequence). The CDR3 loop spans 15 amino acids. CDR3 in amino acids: CASSPGLAAVNEQFF. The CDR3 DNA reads TGTGCCAGCAGTCCCGGACTAGCGGCAGTCAATGAGCAGTTCTTC.

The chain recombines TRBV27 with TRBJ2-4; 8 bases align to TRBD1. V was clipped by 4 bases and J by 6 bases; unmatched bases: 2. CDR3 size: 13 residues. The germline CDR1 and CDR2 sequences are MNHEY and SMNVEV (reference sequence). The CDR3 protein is CASSWDRSNIQYF. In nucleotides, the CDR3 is TGTGCCAGCAGTTGGGACAGGTCAAACATTCAGTACTTC.

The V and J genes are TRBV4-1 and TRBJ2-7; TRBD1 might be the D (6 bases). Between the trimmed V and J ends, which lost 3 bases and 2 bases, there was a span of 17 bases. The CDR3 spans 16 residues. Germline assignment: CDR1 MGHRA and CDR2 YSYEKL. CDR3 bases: TGCGCCAGCAGCCACCTGGGGACAATAGCTACCTACGAGCAGTACTTC. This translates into CASSHLGTIATYEQYF.

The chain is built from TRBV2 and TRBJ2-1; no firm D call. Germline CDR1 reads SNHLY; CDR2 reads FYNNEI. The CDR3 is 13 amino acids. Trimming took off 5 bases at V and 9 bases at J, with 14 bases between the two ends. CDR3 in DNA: TGTGCCAGCAGTCAGGACCTTAGAAGTGAGCAGTTCTTC. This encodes CASSQDLRSEQFF.

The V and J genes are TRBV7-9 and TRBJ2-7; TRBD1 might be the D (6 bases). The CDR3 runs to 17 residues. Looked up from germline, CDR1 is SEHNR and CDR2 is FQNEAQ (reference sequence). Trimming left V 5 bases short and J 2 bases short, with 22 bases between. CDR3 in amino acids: CASSPLNWDNSPYEQYF. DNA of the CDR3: TGTGCCAGCAGCCCACTTAATTGGGACAACAGCCCCTACGAGCAGTACTTC. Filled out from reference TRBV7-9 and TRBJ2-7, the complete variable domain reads DTGVSQNPRHKITKRGQNVTFRCDPISEHNRLYWYRQTLGQGPEFLTYFQNEAQLEKSRLLSDRFSAERPKGSFSTLEIQRTEQGDSAMYLCASSPLNWDNSPYEQYFGPGTRLTVT.